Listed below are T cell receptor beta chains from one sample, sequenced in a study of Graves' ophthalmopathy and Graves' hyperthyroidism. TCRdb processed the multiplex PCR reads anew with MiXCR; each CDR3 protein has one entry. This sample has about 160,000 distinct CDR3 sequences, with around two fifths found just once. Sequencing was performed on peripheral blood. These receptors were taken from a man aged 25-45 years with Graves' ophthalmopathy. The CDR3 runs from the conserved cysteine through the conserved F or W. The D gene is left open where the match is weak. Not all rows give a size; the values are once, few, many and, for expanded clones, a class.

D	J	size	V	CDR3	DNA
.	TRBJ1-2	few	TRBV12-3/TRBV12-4	CASNPGSHYGYTF	TGTGCCAGCAACCCGGGATCACACTATGGCTACACCTTC
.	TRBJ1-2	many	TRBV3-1	CASSQVRTTYGYTF	TGTGCCAGCAGCCAAGTCCGGACAACCTATGGCTACACCTTC
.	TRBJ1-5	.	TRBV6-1	CASARLGSNQPQHF	TGTGCCAGCGCTCGGTTGGGTAGCAATCAGCCCCAGCATTTT
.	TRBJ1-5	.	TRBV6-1	CASSEEGVRPQHF	TGTGCCAGCAGCGAAGAGGGGGTTAGGCCCCAGCATTTT
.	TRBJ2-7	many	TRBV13	CASSLRGIYYEQYF	TGTGCCAGCAGCTTACGGGGTATCTACTACGAGCAGTACTTC
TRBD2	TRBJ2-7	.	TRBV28	CASVTSGRSYEQYF	TGTGCCAGCGTTACTAGCGGGAGATCCTACGAGCAGTACTTC
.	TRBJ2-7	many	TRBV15	CATSRAEDSYEQYF	TGTGCCACCAGCAGAGCCGAGGACTCCTACGAGCAGTACTTC
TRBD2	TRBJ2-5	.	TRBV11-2	CASSLVPGGRARETQYF	TGTGCCAGCAGCTTAGTTCCTGGCGGGAGGGCCAGAGAGACCCAGTACTTC
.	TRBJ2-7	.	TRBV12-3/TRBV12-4	CASSFRGHEQYF	TGTGCCAGCAGTTTCAGGGGCCACGAGCAGTACTTC
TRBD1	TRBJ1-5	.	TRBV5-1	CASSGGTGDQPQHF	TGCGCCAGCAGCGGCGGGACAGGGGACCAGCCCCAGCATTTT
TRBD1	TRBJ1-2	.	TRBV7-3	CASSSGTGPNYGYTF	TGTGCCAGCAGCTCCGGGACAGGGCCTAACTATGGCTACACCTTC
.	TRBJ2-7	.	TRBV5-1	CASRSTSEQYF	TGCGCCAGCAGGTCGACCTCCGAGCAGTACTTC
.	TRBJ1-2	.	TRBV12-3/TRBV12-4	CASSPILGPNYGYTF	TGTGCCAGCAGCCCCATTTTAGGCCCGAACTATGGCTACACCTTC
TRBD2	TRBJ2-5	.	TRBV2	CASPKAGIEETQYF	TGTGCCAGCCCGAAAGCGGGGATTGAAGAGACCCAGTACTTC
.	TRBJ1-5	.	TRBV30	CAWSPTESGRRQPQHF	TGTGCCTGGAGCCCGACCGAATCAGGGAGGCGTCAGCCCCAGCATTTT
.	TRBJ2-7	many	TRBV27	CASKRGGPYEQYF	TGTGCCAGCAAAAGGGGCGGCCCCTACGAGCAGTACTTC
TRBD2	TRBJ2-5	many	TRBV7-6	CASSGLAGGGDETQYF	TGTGCCAGCAGCGGATTAGCGGGAGGAGGCGATGAGACCCAGTACTTC
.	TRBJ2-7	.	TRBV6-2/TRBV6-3	CATQSANPYEQYF	TGTGCCACCCAGAGTGCGAATCCCTACGAGCAGTACTTC
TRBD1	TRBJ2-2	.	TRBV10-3	CAISDSGGQTGELFF	TGTGCCATCAGTGATTCAGGGGGACAGACCGGGGAGCTGTTTTTT
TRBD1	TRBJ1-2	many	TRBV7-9	CASSNRDRGLKIF	TGTGCCAGCAGCAACCGGGACAGGGGTTTGAAGATCTTC
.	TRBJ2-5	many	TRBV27	CASSRPSAGLQETQYF	TGTGCCAGCAGTCGACCGTCCGCGGGACTCCAAGAGACCCAGTACTTC
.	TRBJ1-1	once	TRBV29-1	CSVIYMNTEAFF	TGCAGCGTCATATACATGAACACTGAAGCTTTCTTT
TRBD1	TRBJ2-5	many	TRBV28	CASSFSGGRETQYF	TGTGCCAGCAGTTTTTCAGGGGGCAGGGAGACCCAGTACTTC